These T cell receptor beta chains were read from a single sample in a study of a mutant IDH1 vaccine in newly diagnosed glioma. The data were produced by immunoSEQ multiplex PCR, yet TCRdb's version contains in-frame clones alone and is incomplete. This sample carries about 94,000 clones, about nine tenths of them seen once, and the ten largest clones take roughly 0.78%. No cognate antigen is known for these TCRs. The starting material was PBMCs, obtained from a glioma patient whose treatment included an IDH1 peptide vaccine. All receptors derive from a woman aged 50 to 65 with glioma. Both conserved end residues are part of each CDR3. A D gene is named only where the DNA matches it firmly. Clone size is given for some rows only: seen once, a few or many times, or a class if the clone is expanded.

CDR3 length	V gene	clone size	D gene	J gene	CDR3 protein	CDR3 DNA
12	TRBV19	.	.	TRBJ1-6	CASSMQGAPLHF	TGTGCCAGTAGTATGCAGGGAGCACCCCTCCACTTT
15	TRBV7-2	once	TRBD2	TRBJ2-3	CASGPSGRGTDTQYF	TGTGCCAGCGGCCCAAGCGGGAGGGGAACAGATACGCAGTATTTT
14	TRBV28	.	.	TRBJ1-1	CASSLLNANTEAFF	TGTGCCAGCAGTTTACTGAATGCGAACACTGAAGCTTTCTTT
15	TRBV27	.	TRBD1	TRBJ1-5	CASSPMMTGRQPQHF	TGTGCCAGCAGTCCTATGATGACAGGGAGGCAGCCCCAGCATTTT
15	TRBV6-6	.	TRBD1	TRBJ1-4	CASSYPTGNNEKLFF	TGTGCCAGCAGTTACCCGACAGGGAATAATGAAAAACTGTTTTTT
16	TRBV11-3	.	TRBD2	TRBJ2-7	CASSFKAGGSLYEQYF	TGTGCCAGCAGCTTCAAAGCGGGAGGCAGCCTCTACGAGCAGTACTTC
17	TRBV7-8	.	TRBD1	TRBJ1-1	CASFPPVRQGAQTEAFF	TGTGCCAGCTTCCCGCCCGTTAGACAGGGGGCGCAAACTGAAGCTTTCTTT
16	TRBV18	once	TRBD2	TRBJ2-7	CASSEGLAGLSYEQYF	TGTGCCAGCTCGGAGGGGCTAGCGGGTTTATCCTACGAGCAGTACTTC
14	TRBV29-1	few	.	TRBJ1-2	CSVAPPGGSYGYTF	TGCAGCGTTGCCCCCCCCGGTGGTAGCTATGGCTACACCTTC
13	TRBV7-9	.	.	TRBJ2-7	CASSSRMLGEQYF	TGTGCCAGCAGCTCTCGAATGCTGGGGGAGCAGTACTTC
15	TRBV19	.	.	TRBJ1-2	CASSPPGLLNYGYTF	TGTGCCAGTAGTCCGCCGGGACTCTTAAACTATGGCTACACCTTC
11	TRBV5-3	.	.	TRBJ1-5	CARSLIGVGHF	TGTGCCAGAAGCTTGATTGGTGTCGGGCATTTT
14	TRBV5-4	.	TRBD1	TRBJ2-3	CASSQRQGADTQYF	TGTGCCAGCAGCCAACGACAGGGCGCAGATACGCAGTATTTT
13	TRBV5-1	.	.	TRBJ2-7	CASRYDMTYEQYF	TGCGCCAGCAGATACGACATGACCTACGAGCAGTACTTC
16	TRBV6-5	once	TRBD1	TRBJ2-2	CASSYSTGEYTGELFF	TGTGCCAGCAGTTACTCGACAGGGGAATACACCGGGGAGCTGTTTTTT
14	TRBV28	.	TRBD1	TRBJ1-5	CASSFGQGNQPQHF	TGTGCCAGCAGTTTCGGACAGGGGAATCAGCCCCAGCATTTT